Detailed here is one T cell receptor beta chain. The junction shows a germline mismatch at one end, possibly a read error. Profiling relied on immunoSEQ multiplex PCR, and the TCRdb table lists in-frame clones only, not all of them. The data show around 140,000 clones, about 92% seen once. The CDR3 is made up of 15 amino acids. Germline V gives CDR1 SGHVS, CDR2 FNYEAQ. These data belong to a study of T cell responses to AZD1222 COVID-19 vaccine. The specimen was peripheral blood, collected after recovery from COVID-19. The origin of this receptor is an adult who had recovered from COVID-19. This chain connects TRBV7-6 to TRBJ2-7, with 9 bases matching TRBD2. The CDR3, as DNA: TGTGCCAGCAGCCCCTTAGCGGGAGTCTCCAACGAGCAGTACTTC. Its translation: CASSPLAGVSNEQYF.